This paragraph reports one TCR beta chain. This sample is part of a study of blood T cell repertoires in COVID-19. For the study at large: COVID-19 samples collected from the United States, Italy and Spain covered acute and convalescent phases. T cells, B-cell-depleted T cells, or PBMCs provided the cDNA or gDNA that served as material.

This table comes from immunoSEQ multiplex PCR, and its TCRdb copy is limited to in-frame clones, with some not included. The data show about 120,000 clones, with over 75% seen just once and about a tenth held by the top ten. Germline V gene sequence: CDR1 SGHNT, CDR2 YENEEA. The CDR3 covers 15 residues. J lost 1 base, V lost 5 bases, and 4 bases had no gene match. Input material: peripheral blood. The chain carries TRBV11-3 and TRBJ2-3, with TRBD1 matching over 9 bases. This TCR came from a man at least 80 years old with acute or convalescent COVID-19. The CDR3 DNA sequence: TGTGCCAGCAGCCTGACAGGGGGTGGCACAGATACGCAGTATTTT. Translation: CASSLTGGGTDTQYF. Full variable domain (rest looked up from reference TRBV11-3 and TRBJ2-3): EAGVVQSPRYKIIEKKQPVAFWCNPISGHNTLYWYLQNLGQGPELLIRYENEEAVDDSQLPKDRFSAERLKGVDSTLKIQPAELGDSAVYLCASSLTGGGTDTQYFGPGTRLTVL.